This T cell receptor beta chain was captured in a study of T-cell reconstitution after alpha-beta-depleted transplantation in children. The germline V gene has CDR1 SQVTM and CDR2 ANQGSEA. The CDR3 is made up of 12 amino acids. The trim removed 3 bases at V and 5 bases at J, leaving 3 bases unmatched. This clonotype has a handful of counts. Its antigen is as yet unknown. It was with unique molecular identifiers that the TCRbeta library was prepared. Via MiXCR, TCRdb re-called the PCR reads, giving one row per CDR3 protein. The profile shows about 1,000,000 distinct CDR3 sequences, about 29% of them singletons. Notes on the study in general: T-cell counts and diversity at one year post-transplant came mainly from newly produced T cells. High day-60 TCRbeta diversity in some patients came from surviving recipient T cells and thymic progenitors.

The source is a boy younger than two who had a stem cell transplant for SCID, so the T cells may come from the graft donor. The rearrangement joins TRBV29-1 to TRBJ1-1; 7 nucleotides match TRBD1. The sequencing used PBMCs, mostly from graft donor cells, collected 360 days after TCRalphabeta/CD19-depleted stem cell transplant. The CDR3 DNA reads as TGCAGCGTTGATAGGGGGCGGACTGAAGCTTTCTTT. Amino acids: CSVDRGRTEAFF.